The rows below give T cell receptor beta chains drawn from one sample of a study of human T cells and chemical hapten exposure. In TCRdb, the RACE reads were re-called with MiXCR into one record per CDR3 protein. The sample gives about 120,000 distinct CDR3 sequences, approximately 15% of which show up once; roughly 3.1% is in the top ten. This sample comprised whole blood, obtained in connection with sensitization to the hapten diphenylcyclopropenone (DPC). All receptors come from a young woman with alopecia areata. Some clones in this sample may be carry-over from other donors' samples. Both conserved end residues are trimmed from each CDR3.

v_call	j_call	cdr3_aa
TRBV4-3	TRBJ2-5	ASSQESRLAGAETQY
TRBV30	TRBJ2-3	AWSAPGQGSDTQY
TRBV2	TRBJ1-5	ASSEIGTVNQPQH
TRBV6-5	TRBJ1-2	ASSYHRESIYGYT
TRBV6-2/TRBV6-3	TRBJ2-5	ASSQKGFGEETQY
TRBV29-1	TRBJ2-3	SVESGYGSDTQY
TRBV18	TRBJ1-6	ASSPSIESPLH
TRBV14	TRBJ1-2	ASSQETGGSWYGYT
TRBV19	TRBJ1-2	ATTKPGTGNYGYT
TRBV2	TRBJ2-2	ASTSLGELF
TRBV6-6	TRBJ1-6	ASSYGGPDSPLH
TRBV6-1	TRBJ2-7	ASSEWDSTYEQY
TRBV7-9	TRBJ1-4	ASSFATGDLLAHEKLF
TRBV25-1	TRBJ2-3	ASSRPGLAADTQY
TRBV29-1	TRBJ1-1	SVEAGRATEAF